This record concerns one TCR beta chain sequence. These data are taken from a study of blood T cell repertoires in COVID-19. About the study: Both acute and convalescent COVID-19 samples were obtained from the United States, Italy and Spain.

Original processing methods: For nucleated cells, counts were estimated from reference gene primer amplification. TCRdb's table, derived via immunoSEQ multiplex PCR, lists solely in-frame clones and lacks some. V and J calls and clone size are given by that table; D and trimming were obtained from the DNA. The sample contains about 120,000 clones, around 86% of which appear only once. CDR1 is SGHRS, CDR2 YFSETQ, per germline. The CDR3 is made up of 14 amino acids. V was shortened by 4 bases and J by 0 bases, with 10 bases between the two germline ends. The chain recombines TRBV5-1 with TRBJ1-2; possibly TRBD1 for D (5 bases). Input material: peripheral blood. The TCR was taken from a man between 70 and 80 years old with acute or convalescent COVID-19. The CDR3 protein is CASSTRQTNYGYTF. The CDR3, as DNA: TGCGCCAGCAGCACAAGACAGACTAACTATGGCTACACCTTC.